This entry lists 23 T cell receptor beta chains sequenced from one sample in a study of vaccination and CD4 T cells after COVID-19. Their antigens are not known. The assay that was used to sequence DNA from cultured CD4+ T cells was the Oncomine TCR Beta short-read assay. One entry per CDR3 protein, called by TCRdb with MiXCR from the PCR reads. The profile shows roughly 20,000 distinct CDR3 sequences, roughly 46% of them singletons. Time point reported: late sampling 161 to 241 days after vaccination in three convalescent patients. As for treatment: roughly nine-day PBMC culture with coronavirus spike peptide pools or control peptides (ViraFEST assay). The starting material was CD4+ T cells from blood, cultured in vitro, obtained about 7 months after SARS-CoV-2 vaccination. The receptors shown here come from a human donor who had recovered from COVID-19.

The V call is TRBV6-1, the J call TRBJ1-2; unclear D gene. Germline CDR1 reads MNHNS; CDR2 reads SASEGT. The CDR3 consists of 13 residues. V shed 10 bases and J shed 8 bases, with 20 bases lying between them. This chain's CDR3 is CATTGREGLGYTF. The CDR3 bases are TGTGCCACCACGGGCCGAGAAGGTTTGGGCTACACCTTC.

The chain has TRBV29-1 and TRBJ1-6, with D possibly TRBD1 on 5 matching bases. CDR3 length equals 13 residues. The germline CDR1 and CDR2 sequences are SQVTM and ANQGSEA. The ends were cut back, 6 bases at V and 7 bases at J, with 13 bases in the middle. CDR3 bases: TGCAGCGTAGCCGGGACGGCAAATTCACCCCTCCACTTT. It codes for CSVAGTANSPLHF.

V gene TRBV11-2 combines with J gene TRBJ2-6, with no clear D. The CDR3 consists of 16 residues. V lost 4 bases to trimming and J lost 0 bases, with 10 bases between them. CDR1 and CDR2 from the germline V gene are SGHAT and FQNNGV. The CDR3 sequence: CASSSRLSSGANVLTF. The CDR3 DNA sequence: TGTGCCAGCAGCTCACGATTATCCTCTGGGGCCAACGTCCTGACTTTC. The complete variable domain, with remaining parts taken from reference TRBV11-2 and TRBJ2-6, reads EAGVAQSPRYKIIEKRQSVAFWCNPISGHATLYWYQQILGQGPKLLIQFQNNGVVDDSQLPKDRFSAERLKGVDSTLKIQPAKLEDSAVYLCASSSRLSSGANVLTFGAGSRLTVL.

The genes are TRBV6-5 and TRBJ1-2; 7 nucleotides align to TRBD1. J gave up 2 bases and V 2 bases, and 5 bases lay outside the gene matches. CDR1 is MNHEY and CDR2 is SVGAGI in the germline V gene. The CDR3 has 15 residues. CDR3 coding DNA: TGTGCCAGCAGTTACGTTAGGGGGCGCAACTATGGCTACACCTTC. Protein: CASSYVRGRNYGYTF.

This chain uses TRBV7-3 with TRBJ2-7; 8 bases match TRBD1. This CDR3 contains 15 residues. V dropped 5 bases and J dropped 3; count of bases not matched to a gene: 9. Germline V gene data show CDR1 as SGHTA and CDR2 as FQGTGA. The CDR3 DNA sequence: TGTGCCAGCAGCGGGACGGACAGGGTCTACTACGAGCAGTACTTC. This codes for CASSGTDRVYYEQYF.

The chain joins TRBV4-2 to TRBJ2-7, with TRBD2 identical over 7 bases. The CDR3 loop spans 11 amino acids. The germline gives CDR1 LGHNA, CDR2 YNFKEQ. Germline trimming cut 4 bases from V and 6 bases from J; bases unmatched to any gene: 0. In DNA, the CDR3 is TGTGCCAGCAGCCGGGGGGGCGAGCAGTACTTC. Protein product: CASSRGGEQYF.

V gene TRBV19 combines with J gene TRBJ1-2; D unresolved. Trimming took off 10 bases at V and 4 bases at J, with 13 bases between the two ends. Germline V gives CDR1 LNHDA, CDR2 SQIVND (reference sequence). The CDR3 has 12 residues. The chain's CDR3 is CATQTDTYGYTF. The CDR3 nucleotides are TGTGCCACCCAGACTGATACCTATGGCTACACCTTC.

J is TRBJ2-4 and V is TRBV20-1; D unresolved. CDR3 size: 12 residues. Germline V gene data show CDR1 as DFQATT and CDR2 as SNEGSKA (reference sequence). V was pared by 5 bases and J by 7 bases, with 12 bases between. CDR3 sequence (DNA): TGCAGTGCTTACCCCCGGAACAACATTCAGTACTTC. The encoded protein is CSAYPRNNIQYF.

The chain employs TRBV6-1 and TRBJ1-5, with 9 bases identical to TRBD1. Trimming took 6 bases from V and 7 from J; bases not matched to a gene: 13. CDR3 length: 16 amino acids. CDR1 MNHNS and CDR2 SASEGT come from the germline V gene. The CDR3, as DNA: TGTGCCAGCAGAGCTTCGGACAGGGGTGTTGGCCAGCCCCAGCATTTT. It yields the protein CASRASDRGVGQPQHF.

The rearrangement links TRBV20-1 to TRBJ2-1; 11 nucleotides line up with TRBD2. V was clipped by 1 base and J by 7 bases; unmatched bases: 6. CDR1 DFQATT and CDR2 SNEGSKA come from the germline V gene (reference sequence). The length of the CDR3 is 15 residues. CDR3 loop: CSARALLAGGNEQFF. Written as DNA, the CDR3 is TGCAGTGCTAGAGCGTTATTAGCGGGGGGGAATGAGCAGTTCTTC.

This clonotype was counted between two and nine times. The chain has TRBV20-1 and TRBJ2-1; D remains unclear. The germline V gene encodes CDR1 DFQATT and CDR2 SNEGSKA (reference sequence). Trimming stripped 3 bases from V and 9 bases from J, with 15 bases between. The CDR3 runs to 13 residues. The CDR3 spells CSARSQTGREQFF. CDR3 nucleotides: TGCAGTGCTAGGAGCCAAACTGGGCGTGAGCAGTTCTTC.

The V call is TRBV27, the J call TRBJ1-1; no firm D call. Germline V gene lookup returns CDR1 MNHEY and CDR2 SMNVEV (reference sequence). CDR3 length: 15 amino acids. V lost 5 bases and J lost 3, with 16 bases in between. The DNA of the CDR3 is TGTGCCAGCAGTACCTCGGGGTTCGGGGACACTGAAGCTTTCTTT. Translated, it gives CASSTSGFGDTEAFF.

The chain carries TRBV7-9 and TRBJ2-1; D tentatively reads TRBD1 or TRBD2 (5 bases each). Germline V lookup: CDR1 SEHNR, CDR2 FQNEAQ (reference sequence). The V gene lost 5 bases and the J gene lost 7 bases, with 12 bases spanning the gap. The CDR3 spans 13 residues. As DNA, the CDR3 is TGTGCCAGCAGCACGGGACGGAGGAATGAGCAGTTCTTC. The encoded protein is CASSTGRRNEQFF.

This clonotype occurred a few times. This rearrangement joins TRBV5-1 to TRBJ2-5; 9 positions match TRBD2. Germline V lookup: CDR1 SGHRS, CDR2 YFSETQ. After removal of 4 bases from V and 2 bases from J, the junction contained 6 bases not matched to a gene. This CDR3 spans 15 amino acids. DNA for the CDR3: TGCGCCAGCAGCCTGTCTAGCGGGACTCAAGAGACCCAGTACTTC. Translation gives CASSLSSGTQETQYF.

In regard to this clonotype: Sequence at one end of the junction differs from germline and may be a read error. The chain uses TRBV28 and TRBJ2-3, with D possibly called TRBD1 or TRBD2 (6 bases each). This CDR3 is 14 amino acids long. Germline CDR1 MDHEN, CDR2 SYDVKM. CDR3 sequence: CASINAGGGDTQYF. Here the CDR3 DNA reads TGTGCCAGCATAAATGCCGGGGGCGGGGATACGCAGTATTTC.

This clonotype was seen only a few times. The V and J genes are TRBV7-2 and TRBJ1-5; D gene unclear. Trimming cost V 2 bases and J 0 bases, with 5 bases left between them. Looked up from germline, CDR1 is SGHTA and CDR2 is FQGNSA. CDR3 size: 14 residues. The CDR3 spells CASSLRGSNQPQHF. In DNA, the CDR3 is TGTGCCAGCAGCTTACGGGGTAGCAATCAGCCCCAGCATTTT.

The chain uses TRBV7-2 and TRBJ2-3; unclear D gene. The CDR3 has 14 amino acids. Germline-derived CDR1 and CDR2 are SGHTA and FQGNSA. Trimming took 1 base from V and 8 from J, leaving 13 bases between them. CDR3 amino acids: CASSLGRGTGTQYF. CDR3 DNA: TGTGCCAGCAGCTTAGGGCGTGGTACCGGTACGCAGTATTTT. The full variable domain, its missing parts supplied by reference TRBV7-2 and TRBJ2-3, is GAGVSQSPSNKVTEKGKDVELRCDPISGHTALYWYRQSLGQGLEFLIYFQGNSAPDKSGLPSDRFSAERTGGSVSTLTIQRTQQEDSAVYLCASSLGRGTGTQYFGPGTRLTVL.

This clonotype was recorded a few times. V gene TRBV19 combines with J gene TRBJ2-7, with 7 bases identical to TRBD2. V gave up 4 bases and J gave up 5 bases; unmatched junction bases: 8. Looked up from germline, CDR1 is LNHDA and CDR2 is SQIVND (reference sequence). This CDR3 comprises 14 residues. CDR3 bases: TGTGCCAGTAGTAGGTCGAGCGGGAACCACGAGCAGTACTTC. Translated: CASSRSSGNHEQYF.

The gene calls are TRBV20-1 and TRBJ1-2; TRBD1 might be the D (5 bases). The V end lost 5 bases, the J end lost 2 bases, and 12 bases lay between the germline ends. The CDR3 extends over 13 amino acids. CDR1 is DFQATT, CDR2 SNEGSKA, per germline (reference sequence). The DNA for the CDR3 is TGCAGTGCTTGGGGCAGTCAAAACTATGGCTACACCTTC. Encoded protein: CSAWGSQNYGYTF.

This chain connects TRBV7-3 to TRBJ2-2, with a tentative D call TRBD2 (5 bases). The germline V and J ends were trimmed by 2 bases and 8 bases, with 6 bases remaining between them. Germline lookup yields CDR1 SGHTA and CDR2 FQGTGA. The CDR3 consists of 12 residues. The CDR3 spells CASSLLAGELFF. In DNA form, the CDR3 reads TGTGCCAGCAGCTTACTAGCTGGGGAGCTGTTTTTT.

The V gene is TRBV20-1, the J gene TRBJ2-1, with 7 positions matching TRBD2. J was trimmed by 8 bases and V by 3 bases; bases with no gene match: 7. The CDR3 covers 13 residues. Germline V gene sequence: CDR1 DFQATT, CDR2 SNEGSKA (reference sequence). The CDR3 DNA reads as TGCAGTGCTAGGAGGGAGGGCCCCGATGAGCAGTTCTTC. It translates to CSARREGPDEQFF.

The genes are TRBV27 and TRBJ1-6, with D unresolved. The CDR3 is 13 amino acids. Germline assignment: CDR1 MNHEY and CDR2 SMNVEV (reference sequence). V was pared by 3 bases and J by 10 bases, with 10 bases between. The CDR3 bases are TGTGCCAGCAGTTTTTGGAACGGATCACCCCTCCACTTT. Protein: CASSFWNGSPLHF.

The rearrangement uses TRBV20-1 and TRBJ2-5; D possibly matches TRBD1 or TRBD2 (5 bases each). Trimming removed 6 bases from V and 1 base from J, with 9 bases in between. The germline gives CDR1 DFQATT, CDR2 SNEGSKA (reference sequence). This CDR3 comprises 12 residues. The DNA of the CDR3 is TGCAGTGCAAGTGGGGGCCAAGAGACCCAGTACTTC. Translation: CSASGGQETQYF.